Following are 26 T cell receptor beta chains from one sample sequenced in a study of patients and donors after allogeneic stem cell transplantation. From the RT-PCR reads, TCRdb called clonotypes with MiXCR, one entry per CDR3 protein. The table shows about a million distinct CDR3 sequences, with roughly 18% occurring only once. Sequences were obtained from blood, either unsorted or a sorted T cell fraction (not recorded which). The source is a human donor who was either an allogeneic HSCT recipient or a stem cell or donor lymphocyte infusion donor (not recorded which). It is not recorded whose cells these are; they may come from a transplant donor.

In this sample, this clonotype turned up many times. The junction departs from germline at one end; a sequencing error may be responsible. The rearrangement links TRBV5-1 to TRBJ2-5; 16 bases agree with TRBD2. Germline assignment: CDR1 SGHRS and CDR2 YFSETQ. This CDR3 is 16 amino acids long. CDR3 residues: CASSSGLAGGQETQYF. The CDR3 DNA reads as TGTGCCAGCAGCTCGGGACTAGCGGGGGGGCAAGAGACCCAGTACTTC.

This clonotype appeared a few times. V and J are TRBV10-3 and TRBJ1-5, with a possible D match to TRBD1 (5 bases). The CDR3 spans 13 residues. Between the trimmed V and J ends, which lost 5 bases and 4 bases, there was a span of 9 bases. Per germline, CDR1 ENHRY and CDR2 SYGVKD. DNA for the CDR3: TGTGCCATCAGTCAGGGAAAAAATCAGCCCCAGCATTTT. Its protein product is CAISQGKNQPQHF.

The J gene is TRBJ2-5, the V gene TRBV5-1; D might be TRBD1 (5 bases). This CDR3 has 14 amino acids. Germline-derived CDR1 and CDR2 are SGHRS and YFSETQ. The V and J ends lost 4 bases and 5 bases respectively, with 15 bases between them. The CDR3 DNA reads TGCGCCAGCAGCGGCCGGCAGGGAAGCGAGACCCAGTACTTC. Amino acids: CASSGRQGSETQYF.

The chain links TRBV7-2 to TRBJ1-4; D is possibly TRBD1 (5 bases). V lost 2 bases to trimming and J lost 7 bases, with 11 bases between them. The CDR3 length is 14 residues. The germline CDR1 and CDR2 sequences are SGHTA and FQGNSA. CDR3 bases: TGTGCCAGCAGCTTATCTGGGGCGGGTGAAAAACTGTTTTTT. It yields the protein CASSLSGAGEKLFF.

The gene calls are TRBV11-2 and TRBJ1-2; D is possibly TRBD1 (5 bases). Trimming cost V 4 bases and J 4 bases, with 13 bases left between them. Germline V gene sequence: CDR1 SGHAT, CDR2 FQNNGV. The CDR3 is 14 amino acids. CDR3 nucleotides: TGTGCCAGCAGCTATTCTGCGGGGCCCTATGGCTACACCTTC. It specifies CASSYSAGPYGYTF.

This clonotype was observed a few times. This rearrangement joins TRBV3-1 to TRBJ2-1; D gene ambiguous. The CDR3 consists of 14 residues. V lost 1 base, J lost 6 bases, and 10 bases lay in between. Germline CDR1 LGHDT, CDR2 YNNKEL (reference sequence). CDR3 nucleotide sequence: TGTGCCAGCAGCCAAGTAATAAGTACCAATGAGCAGTTCTTC. Its protein is CASSQVISTNEQFF.

The chain carries TRBV7-2 and TRBJ2-7; 7 bases fit TRBD2. The germline CDR1 and CDR2 sequences are SGHTA and FQGNSA. The CDR3 loop spans 14 amino acids. With V trimmed by 5 bases and J by 2 bases, 6 bases remained unmatched. The CDR3 loop is CASSEAGTAYEQYF. The CDR3 coding sequence is TGTGCCAGCAGCGAAGCGGGGACGGCCTACGAGCAGTACTTC.

This sequence joins TRBV11-2 and TRBJ2-5; TRBD2 matches 9 bases. Losses at the gene ends were 5 bases for V and 2 bases for J; bases not matched to a gene: 18. Germline V lookup: CDR1 SGHAT, CDR2 FQNNGV. The CDR3 covers 19 residues. Written as DNA, the CDR3 is TGTGCCAGCAGCCGCTATGGGGTTACAGCGGGGGGTCAACAAGAGACCCAGTACTTC. Protein: CASSRYGVTAGGQQETQYF. The full variable domain, with the rest looked up from reference TRBV11-2 and TRBJ2-5, is EAGVAQSPRYKIIEKRQSVAFWCNPISGHATLYWYQQILGQGPKLLIQFQNNGVVDDSQLPKDRFSAERLKGVDSTLKIQPAKLEDSAVYLCASSRYGVTAGGQQETQYFGPGTRLLVL.

The chain combines TRBV15 with TRBJ2-2; D is uncertain. V gave up 3 bases and J gave up 3 bases, with 2 bases separating them. This CDR3 is built from 12 residues. CDR1 LNHNV and CDR2 YYDKDF come from the germline V gene (reference sequence). This CDR3 is CATSRDTGELFF. Here the CDR3 DNA reads TGTGCCACCAGCAGGGACACCGGGGAGCTGTTTTTT. The variable domain in full, completed from reference TRBV15 and TRBJ2-2, reads DAMVIQNPRYQVTQFGKPVTLSCSQTLNHNVMYWYQQKSSQAPKLLFHYYDKDFNNEADTPDNFQSRRPNTSFCFLDIRSPGLGDTAMYLCATSRDTGELFFGEGSRLTVL.

This chain joins TRBV5-1 and TRBJ2-7; 9 bases map to TRBD1. Germline trimming cut 3 bases from V and 3 bases from J; bases unmatched to any gene: 10. Germline CDR1 reads SGHRS; CDR2 reads YFSETQ. The CDR3 spans 16 residues. This CDR3 reads CASSWTGETGYYEQYF. CDR3 DNA: TGCGCCAGCAGCTGGACAGGGGAGACCGGGTACTACGAGCAGTACTTC.

There are a few counts of this clonotype. The V and J genes are TRBV5-1 and TRBJ2-7; maybe TRBD1 (5 bases). The CDR3 is 15 residues long. Per germline, CDR1 SGHRS and CDR2 YFSETQ. Deletions cut 5 bases from V and 2 bases from J, with 17 bases between. The CDR3 nucleotides are TGCGCCAGCAGACCCGACAGTACCCACACCTACGAGCAGTACTTC. This sequence encodes CASRPDSTHTYEQYF. The whole variable domain, remainder taken from reference TRBV5-1 and TRBJ2-7, is KAGVTQTPRYLIKTRGQQVTLSCSPISGHRSVSWYQQTPGQGLQFLFEYFSETQRNKGNFPGRFSGRQFSNSRSEMNVSTLELGDSALYLCASRPDSTHTYEQYFGPGTRLTVT.

This clonotype has a single count. The chain recombines TRBV11-2 with TRBJ1-5, with 9 bases matching TRBD1. Per the germline V gene, CDR1 is SGHAT and CDR2 is FQNNGV. With 3 bases clipped from V and 6 bases from J, the junction kept 12 bases outside the gene matches. This CDR3 has 17 amino acids. CDR3 sequence reads: CASSLGQGVNGIQPQHF. The DNA for the CDR3 is TGTGCCAGCAGCTTGGGACAGGGTGTTAATGGAATTCAGCCCCAGCATTTT.

The rearrangement links TRBV30 to TRBJ2-5; 7 bases agree with TRBD2. Per the germline V gene, CDR1 is GTSNPN and CDR2 is SVGIG (reference sequence). This CDR3 contains 15 residues. J gave up 2 bases and V 3 bases, and 9 bases lay outside the gene matches. Written as DNA, the CDR3 is TGTGCCTGGAGGAACATGCTAGCGGTACAAGAGACCCAGTACTTC. Amino acid sequence: CAWRNMLAVQETQYF.

The chain employs TRBV5-4 and TRBJ1-2, with unresolved D. Trimming stripped 0 bases from V and 4 bases from J, with 13 bases between. CDR1 and CDR2 (germline): SGHNT, YYREEE (reference sequence). This CDR3 comprises 15 residues. The CDR3 bases are TGTGCCAGCAGCTTGGGTCAGGAATTACTCTATGGCTACACCTTC. It codes for CASSLGQELLYGYTF.

V and J are TRBV6-5 and TRBJ2-3, with D perhaps matching TRBD2 (6 bases). V was cut by 4 bases and J by 1 base, with 15 bases left in between. Germline V gene lookup returns CDR1 MNHEY and CDR2 SVGAGI. This CDR3 is built from 16 residues. The DNA for the CDR3 is TGTGCCAGCAGTTCCCCGACTCGCGGGGGCACAGATACGCAGTATTTT. Translating gives CASSSPTRGGTDTQYF.

V usage is TRBV24-1 and J usage is TRBJ1-5; D not resolved. The CDR3 extends over 16 amino acids. Germline CDR1 is KGHDR and CDR2 is SFDVKD. V was trimmed by 3 bases and J by 1 base, leaving 12 bases between them. This CDR3 reads CATSDEGFGSNQPQHF. The CDR3 DNA reads TGTGCCACCAGTGATGAGGGCTTCGGCAGCAATCAGCCCCAGCATTTT.

V and J are TRBV19 and TRBJ2-7; 7 bases are shared with TRBD1. The J segment lost 5 bases and the V segment lost 4 bases, leaving 5 bases of the junction unmatched. Germline V gives CDR1 LNHDA, CDR2 SQIVND (reference sequence). The CDR3 extends over 13 amino acids. For the CDR3, the DNA is TGTGCCAGTAGTACGACAGGGTTTGACGAGCAGTACTTC. This codes for CASSTTGFDEQYF.

The chain joins TRBV27 to TRBJ2-1, with TRBD1 as a possible D gene (8 bases). CDR1 MNHEY and CDR2 SMNVEV come from the germline V gene (reference sequence). The CDR3 length is 15 residues. Trimming took off 3 bases at V and 8 bases at J, with 17 bases between the two ends. CDR3 DNA: TGTGCCAGCAGTTTGCGGGAACAGGGGGGGTATGAGCAGTTCTTC. It encodes CASSLREQGGYEQFF.

The chain links TRBV2 to TRBJ2-4, with 9 bases identical to TRBD2. Trimming at V came to 2 bases and at J to 1 base, leaving 12 bases not matched to a gene. Looked up from germline, CDR1 is SNHLY and CDR2 is FYNNEI. The CDR3 runs to 19 residues. The CDR3 spells CASSESASGNLGAKNIQYF. Written as DNA, the CDR3 is TGTGCCAGCAGTGAATCTGCTAGCGGGAACCTCGGGGCCAAAAACATTCAGTACTTC.

CDR3 bases: TGTGCCAGCAGCCAGTGGACAGGGTTCGAGCAGTACTTC. Its protein product is CASSQWTGFEQYF. The chain joins TRBV3-1 to TRBJ2-7; 8 bases map to TRBD1. Germline CDR1 reads LGHDT; CDR2 reads YNNKEL (reference sequence). This CDR3 spans 13 amino acids. V shed 3 bases, J shed 6 bases, and the junction held 4 bases outside the gene matches.

V and J are TRBV9 and TRBJ1-6, with D possibly TRBD1 on 5 matching bases. Germline V gene sequence: CDR1 SGDLS, CDR2 YYNGEE. V was pared by 0 bases and J by 8 bases, with 9 bases between. The CDR3 has 14 residues. The CDR3 sequence is CASSVAGIDSPLHF. The CDR3 DNA is TGTGCCAGCAGCGTAGCAGGGATCGATTCACCCCTCCACTTT.

The chain is built from TRBV12-3 or TRBV12-4 and TRBJ2-7; D may be TRBD1 or TRBD2 (5 bases each). V was trimmed by 5 bases and J by 6 bases, leaving 17 bases between them. The CDR3 has 14 residues. CDR3 amino acids: CASSPQEGPFEQYF. The CDR3 nucleotides read TGTGCCAGCAGTCCGCAAGAGGGGCCGTTCGAGCAGTACTTC.

In this sample, this clonotype turned up a few times. The rearrangement links TRBV27 to TRBJ2-3; 15 bases align to TRBD2. V dropped 5 bases and J dropped 6; count of bases not matched to a gene: 9. The CDR3 loop spans 17 amino acids. Germline loops: CDR1 MNHEY, CDR2 SMNVEV (reference sequence). The CDR3 DNA sequence: TGTGCCAGCAGTACCCTCGGGACTAGCGGGAGGAACGATACGCAGTATTTT. Its protein is CASSTLGTSGRNDTQYF.

This clonotype was seen repeatedly, ten times or more. V is TRBV27 and J is TRBJ2-1; TRBD2 matches at 13 bases. The V segment lost 5 bases and the J segment 6 bases; nucleotides outside the gene matches: 4. The CDR3 consists of 15 residues. CDR1 MNHEY and CDR2 SMNVEV come from the germline V gene (reference sequence). For the CDR3, the DNA is TGTGCCAGCAGTCCTGGGACTAGCGGGATCAATGAGCAGTTCTTC. Protein: CASSPGTSGINEQFF.

The J gene is TRBJ2-3, the V gene TRBV4-3, with 7 bases identical to TRBD2. The CDR3 sequence is 16 residues long. CDR1 and CDR2 (germline): LGHNA, YSLEER. J lost 1 base, V lost 0 bases, and 4 bases had no gene match. The CDR3 region is CASSQEGRGGTDTQYF. In nucleotides, the CDR3 is TGCGCCAGCAGCCAAGAGGGCCGGGGGGGCACAGATACGCAGTATTTT.

The chain carries TRBV12-3 or TRBV12-4 and TRBJ1-1; a possible D gene is TRBD1 (5 bases). There are 10 residues in the CDR3. The DNA for the CDR3 is TGTGCTACGGGGGGTCCTGAAGCTTTCTTT. Its translation: CATGGPEAFF.